This TCR beta chain was retrieved from a study of T cell responses to AZD1222 COVID-19 vaccine. Study context: Samples with a second dose at about 4 or about 12 weeks were pooled together. Study outcomes and limitations: Scientists sampled the repertoires only once the peak T cell response had passed. Dominant CD4 TCR responses targeted spike regions 160-218 and 743-854. An increase in Spike-specific TCR breadth and depth was observed after two AZD1222 doses.

Turning to this clone: Its specificity is not known.

Unmatched junction bases numbered 12, after V lost 6 bases and J lost 5 bases. Germline V gene lookup returns CDR1 MNHEY and CDR2 SVGEGT. The CDR3 covers 17 residues. The assay was immunoSEQ multiplex PCR, and TCRdb's table has in-frame clones only and misses some. The table lists fewer than 300,000 clones, approximately 93% of them singletons. The J gene is TRBJ2-1, the V gene TRBV6-2 or TRBV6-3, with TRBD2 matching over 11 bases. This receptor was identified in an adult in good health. Sequenced here: peripheral blood, sampled on day 0 of AZD1222 vaccination. CDR3 bases: TGTGCCAGCAGCCCTCGACTAGCGGGGTCTTTACACAATGAGCAGTTCTTC. It specifies CASSPRLAGSLHNEQFF.